The clone carrying this T cell receptor (beta chain) showed up many times. TCRdb re-analysed the 5' RACE reads in MiXCR, keeping a single row per CDR3 protein. The sample carries roughly 290,000 distinct CDR3 sequences, 6.5% to 9.5% recorded once. Among all donors, each was a healthy Caucasian. The data belong to a study of identical twins. Deletions cut 5 bases from V and 6 bases from J, with 16 bases between. This CDR3 is 14 amino acids long. Separately, the same data were catalogued under a study of yellow fever vaccine responses in identical twins.

Sequencing used memory (CD45RO+) T cells sorted from blood. The chain has TRBV12-3 or TRBV12-4 and TRBJ1-2; maybe TRBD1 (5 bases). The clonotype was recovered from a woman under 30 in good health. In DNA form, the CDR3 reads TGTGCCAGCAGTCCCCGGGGGTTAAGTGATGGCTACACCTTC. Protein sequence: CASSPRGLSDGYTF.